The clone carrying this T cell receptor (beta chain) turned up a few times. Its target is unknown. This sample is part of a study of human T cells and chemical hapten exposure. Study-wide findings and caveats: Given that the donors had alopecia, their immune response may differ from that seen in healthy people. PT1 expanded TCR counts correlated positively with patch test score.

Time point reported: patch test 1, 2 weeks after DPC sensitization. This sample's treatment: therapeutic diphenylcyclopropenone sensitization with weekly scalp DPC. Unfractionated whole blood was the source from which total RNA was extracted. TCRdb processed the RACE reads anew with MiXCR; each CDR3 protein has one entry. Here the sample spans about 380,000 distinct CDR3 sequences, approximately 5.1% being singletons. Sequences were derived from whole blood, sampled in connection with sensitization to the hapten diphenylcyclopropenone (DPC). The sequence was collected from a woman aged 45 to 65 with alopecia areata. Some clones in this sample may be carry-over from other donors' samples.

The CDR3 DNA is TGTGCCAGCAGACGGACAGGGGGGAAACTGTTTTTT. This translates into CASRRTGGKLFF. The rearrangement links TRBV5-6 to TRBJ1-4, with 10 bases lining up with TRBD1. J gave up 11 bases and V 5 bases, and 3 bases lay outside the gene matches. CDR1 SGHDT and CDR2 YYEEEE come from the germline V gene. The CDR3 has 12 amino acids.